Listed here are 3 T cell receptor beta chains from one sample, sequenced in a study of blood T cell repertoires in COVID-19. Only in-frame clones appear in the TCRdb table, and some are missing; sequencing was by immunoSEQ multiplex PCR. This sample yields roughly 250,000 clones, of which roughly 89% are seen a single time; 1.5% to 1.9% belongs to the top ten. The sequencing sample was made of peripheral blood. The receptors were sampled from a woman in her forties who had recovered from COVID-19.

The CDR3 coding sequence is TGCGCCAGCAGCCCCCAGGGGAGAGGGCAGTATTTT. This codes for CASSPQGRGQYF. This chain joins TRBV4-1 and TRBJ2-3, with D possibly TRBD1 on 6 matching bases. Per the germline V gene, CDR1 is MGHRA and CDR2 is YSYEKL. The length of the CDR3 is 12 residues. V lost 4 bases, J lost 11 bases, and 13 bases lay in between.

V usage is TRBV10-3 and J usage is TRBJ1-2, with 9 bases that match TRBD1. Trimming removed 6 bases from V and 1 base from J; junction bases left unmatched: 3. The CDR3 has 14 amino acids. Germline V lookup: CDR1 ENHRY, CDR2 SYGVKD. CDR3 DNA sequence: TGTGCCATCAGCCTGGGACAGGGTAACTATGGCTACACCTTC. Its protein is CAISLGQGNYGYTF.

The J gene is TRBJ2-1, the V gene TRBV2; the D gene is possibly TRBD1 (6 bases). This CDR3 has 15 residues. The germline CDR1 and CDR2 sequences are SNHLY and FYNNEI. V was shortened by 8 bases and J by 0 bases, with 14 bases between the two germline ends. CDR3 loop: CASLRQVSSYNEQFF. CDR3 bases: TGTGCCAGCTTACGACAGGTCAGCTCCTACAATGAGCAGTTCTTC. Using reference TRBV2 and TRBJ2-1 for the parts outside the CDR3, the full variable domain is EPEVTQTPSHQVTQMGQEVILRCVPISNHLYFYWYRQILGQKVEFLVSFYNNEISEKSEIFDDQFSVERPDGSNFTLKIRSTKLEDSAMYFCASLRQVSSYNEQFFGPGTRLTVL.